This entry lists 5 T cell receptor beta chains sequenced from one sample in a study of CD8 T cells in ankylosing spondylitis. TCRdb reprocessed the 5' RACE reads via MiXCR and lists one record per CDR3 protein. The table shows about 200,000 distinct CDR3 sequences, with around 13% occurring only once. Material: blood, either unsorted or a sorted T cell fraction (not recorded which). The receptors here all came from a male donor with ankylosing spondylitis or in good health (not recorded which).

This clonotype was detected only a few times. As DNA, the CDR3 is TGTGCCAGCAGTTTTGACGGACAGGGGGAAAATGAAAAACTGTTTTTT. Protein product: CASSFDGQGENEKLFF. V gene TRBV28 combines with J gene TRBJ1-4; 10 bases are a match to TRBD1. The CDR3 runs 16 residues. Germline-derived CDR1 and CDR2 are MDHEN and SYDVKM. V gave up 3 bases and J gave up 5 bases; unmatched junction bases: 6.

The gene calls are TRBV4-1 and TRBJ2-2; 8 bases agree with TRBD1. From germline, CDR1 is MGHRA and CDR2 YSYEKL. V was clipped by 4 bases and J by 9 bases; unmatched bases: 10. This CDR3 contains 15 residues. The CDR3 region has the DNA TGCGCCAGCAGCCCGCGGACAGGGAACAGGAGGGAGCTGTTTTTT. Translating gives CASSPRTGNRRELFF.

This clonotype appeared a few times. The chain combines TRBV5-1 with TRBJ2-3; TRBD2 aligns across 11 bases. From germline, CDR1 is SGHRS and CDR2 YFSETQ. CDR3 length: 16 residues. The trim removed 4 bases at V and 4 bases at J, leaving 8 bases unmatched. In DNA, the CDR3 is TGCGCCAGCAGCCGTTCAGGGACTAGCGGTTCAGATACGCAGTATTTT. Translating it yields CASSRSGTSGSDTQYF.

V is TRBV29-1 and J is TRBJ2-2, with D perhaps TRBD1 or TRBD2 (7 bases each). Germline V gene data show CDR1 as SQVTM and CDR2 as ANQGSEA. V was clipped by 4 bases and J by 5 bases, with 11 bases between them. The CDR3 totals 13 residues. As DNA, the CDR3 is TGCAGCGTTGCAGGGGGGGGAACCGGGGAGCTGTTTTTT. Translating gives CSVAGGGTGELFF.

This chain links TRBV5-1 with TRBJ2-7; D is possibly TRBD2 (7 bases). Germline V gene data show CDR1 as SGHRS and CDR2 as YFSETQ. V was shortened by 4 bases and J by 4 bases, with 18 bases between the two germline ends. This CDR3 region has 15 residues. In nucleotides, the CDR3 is TGCGCCAGCAGCGAGGGGGGGGGCTCCCTATACGAGCAGTACTTC. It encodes CASSEGGGSLYEQYF.